Shown below are 24 T cell receptor beta chains from a single sample sequenced in a study of blood T cell repertoires in COVID-19. Assay used: immunoSEQ multiplex PCR; TCRdb lists only in-frame clones, some missing. The sample includes 180,000 or so clones, around 87% seen only once; the top ten take 0.99%. Material for sequencing was peripheral blood. The origin of the receptors is a man younger than 30 with acute or convalescent COVID-19.

The gene calls are TRBV19 and TRBJ1-5; 12 bases line up with TRBD1. This CDR3 region has 16 residues. V lost 5 bases, J lost 6 bases, and 8 bases stayed unmatched. Per the germline V gene, CDR1 is LNHDA and CDR2 is SQIVND (reference sequence). The CDR3 region has the DNA TGTGCCAGTAGTCCAATCCGGGACAGGGGGCTTCAGCCCCAGCATTTT. The encoded protein is CASSPIRDRGLQPQHF.

This chain connects TRBV5-1 to TRBJ1-2; weak D call: TRBD1 (5 bases). Germline values: CDR1 SGHRS, CDR2 YFSETQ. The CDR3 runs 12 residues. V was trimmed by 0 bases and J by 8 bases, leaving 8 bases between them. CDR3 in DNA: TGCGCCAGCAGCTTGGAAGGGGTCGGCTACACCTTC. Its protein is CASSLEGVGYTF.

The chain carries TRBV27 and TRBJ2-7, with D perhaps TRBD1 (6 bases). The germline CDR1 and CDR2 sequences are MNHEY and SMNVEV (reference sequence). This CDR3 comprises 14 residues. The ends were cut back, 4 bases at V and 0 bases at J, with 10 bases in the middle. The CDR3 region has the DNA TGTGCCAGCAGTTCCCTGGACAGCTCCTACGAGCAGTACTTC. Protein product: CASSSLDSSYEQYF.

This chain uses TRBV10-3 with TRBJ2-6; 7 bases align to TRBD1. The V segment lost 5 bases and the J segment 0 bases; nucleotides outside the gene matches: 1. The germline gives CDR1 ENHRY, CDR2 SYGVKD. CDR3 length equals 15 residues. CDR3 bases: TGTGCCATCAGTCGGGACAGCTCTGGGGCCAACGTCCTGACTTTC. As protein: CAISRDSSGANVLTF.

The genes are TRBV6-1 and TRBJ1-1, with TRBD1 as a possible D gene (6 bases). The length of the CDR3 is 14 residues. V lost 2 bases and J 0 bases, leaving 7 bases between the germline ends. Per germline, CDR1 MNHNS and CDR2 SASEGT. The CDR3 sequence is CASSEQGLNTEAFF. In DNA, the CDR3 is TGTGCCAGCAGTGAACAGGGGCTGAACACTGAAGCTTTCTTT.

The V gene is TRBV5-6, the J gene TRBJ1-2, with TRBD1 as a possible D gene (6 bases). The V and J ends lost 1 base and 1 base respectively, with 8 bases between them. Germline V gives CDR1 SGHDT, CDR2 YYEEEE. CDR3 size: 14 residues. The CDR3 loop is CASSLRTVNYGYTF. CDR3 DNA sequence: TGTGCCAGCAGCTTGAGGACAGTTAACTATGGCTACACCTTC. Full variable domain (missing parts from reference TRBV5-6 and TRBJ1-2): DAGVTQSPTHLIKTRGQQVTLRCSPKSGHDTVSWYQQALGQGPQFIFQYYEEEERQRGNFPDRFSGHQFPNYSSELNVNALLLGDSALYLCASSLRTVNYGYTFGSGTRLTVV.

This clone was picked up many times. The chain employs TRBV3-1 (or the pseudogene TRBV3-2) and TRBJ1-2; TRBD1 might be the D (5 bases). This CDR3 has 14 amino acids. Trimming pared 1 base from V and 10 bases from J, leaving 16 bases between. Germline V CDR1 and CDR2: LGHDT, YNNKEL (reference sequence). The CDR3 bases are TGTGCCAGCAGCCAAGGGTACAGGTCCACCGCCTACACCTTC. This gives the protein CASSQGYRSTAYTF.

The chain recombines TRBV2 with TRBJ2-3, with D maybe TRBD1 (6 bases). The germline V gene has CDR1 SNHLY and CDR2 FYNNEI. The CDR3 covers 14 residues. The V end lost 6 bases, the J end lost 4 bases, and 14 bases lay between the germline ends. The CDR3 sequence is CASSNRVRADTQYF. The CDR3 bases are TGTGCCAGCAGCAACAGGGTACGCGCAGATACGCAGTATTTT. Complete variable domain (other parts from reference TRBV2 and TRBJ2-3): EPEVTQTPSHQVTQMGQEVILRCVPISNHLYFYWYRQILGQKVEFLVSFYNNEISEKSEIFDDQFSVERPDGSNFTLKIRSTKLEDSAMYFCASSNRVRADTQYFGPGTRLTVL.

The V gene is TRBV12-5, the J gene TRBJ1-1, with D maybe TRBD1 (5 bases). The CDR3 runs to 17 residues. Trimming took off 0 bases at V and 7 bases at J, with 21 bases between the two ends. Germline V lookup: CDR1 LGHNT, CDR2 FRNRAP. As DNA, the CDR3 is TGTGCTAGTGGTTTGGTACCAGGGATTTTAAGCAAAAATGAAGCTTTCTTT. This codes for CASGLVPGILSKNEAFF.

The chain has TRBV3-1 (or the pseudogene TRBV3-2) and TRBJ1-5, with D maybe TRBD1 (5 bases). Germline-derived CDR1 and CDR2 are LGHDT and YNNKEL (reference sequence). The CDR3 sequence is 12 residues long. Trimming took off 4 bases at V and 11 bases at J, with 12 bases between the two ends. The DNA for the CDR3 is TGTGCCAGCAGCCTGGGGGGGGAGGCCCAGCATTTT. The encoded protein is CASSLGGEAQHF.

This sequence joins TRBV6-2 or TRBV6-3 and TRBJ2-7; possible D gene TRBD2, 6 bases. Trimming removed 2 bases at V and 2 bases at J, with 10 bases between. From germline, CDR1 is MNHEY and CDR2 SVGEGT. The CDR3 sequence is 14 residues long. The CDR3 DNA sequence: TGTGCCAGCAGTTACGGGACTGCAACCTACGAGCAGTACGTC. Translation: CASSYGTATYEQYV.

The chain couples TRBV5-1 to TRBJ1-1; D call uncertain. The CDR3 consists of 13 residues. Germline CDR1 SGHRS, CDR2 YFSETQ. The V and J ends lost 0 bases and 4 bases respectively, with 7 bases between them. The CDR3 region has the DNA TGCGCCAGCAGCTTGGTTACAGCCACTGAAGCTTTCTTT. Translating it yields CASSLVTATEAFF. The full variable domain, completed using reference TRBV5-1 and TRBJ1-1, is KAGVTQTPRYLIKTRGQQVTLSCSPISGHRSVSWYQQTPGQGLQFLFEYFSETQRNKGNFPGRFSGRQFSNSRSEMNVSTLELGDSALYLCASSLVTATEAFFGQGTRLTVV.

This chain joins TRBV20-1 and TRBJ1-5; 9 bases map to TRBD1. The ends lost 3 bases at V and 2 bases at J; junction bases unmatched: 14. CDR1 DFQATT and CDR2 SNEGSKA come from the germline V gene (reference sequence). The CDR3 spans 18 residues. CDR3 in amino acids: CSASGDRGRSWRNQPQHF. The CDR3 nucleotides read TGCAGTGCTAGTGGAGACAGGGGGAGGTCATGGCGCAATCAGCCCCAGCATTTT.

This chain uses TRBV15 with TRBJ2-1, with a possible D match to TRBD2 (7 bases). Trimming took off 4 bases at V and 2 bases at J, with 12 bases between the two ends. Per the germline V gene, CDR1 is LNHNV and CDR2 is YYDKDF (reference sequence). CDR3 size: 15 residues. CDR3 sequence reads: CATSISGGPYNEQFF. The CDR3 region has the DNA TGTGCCACCAGCATTTCCGGGGGGCCCTACAATGAGCAGTTCTTC. Drawing the rest from reference TRBV15 and TRBJ2-1, the complete variable domain is DAMVIQNPRYQVTQFGKPVTLSCSQTLNHNVMYWYQQKSSQAPKLLFHYYDKDFNNEADTPDNFQSRRPNTSFCFLDIRSPGLGDTAMYLCATSISGGPYNEQFFGPGTRLTVL.

The table lists this clone with a count of one. The chain carries TRBV6-5 and TRBJ1-1; TRBD1 matches at 9 bases. The germline gives CDR1 MNHEY, CDR2 SVGAGI. The CDR3 has 13 amino acids. The junction had 4 bases not matched to a gene; V was cut back by 4 bases and J by 7 bases. In DNA form, the CDR3 reads TGTGCCAGCAGTTCCGGGACAGGGAGTGAAGCTTTCTTT. Its translation is CASSSGTGSEAFF.

Only one count was recorded for this clone. CDR3 amino acids: CASGSGLLNTEAFF. The CDR3, as DNA: TGTGCTAGTGGTTCGGGACTGTTGAACACTGAAGCTTTCTTT. This chain uses TRBV12-5 with TRBJ1-1, with D tentatively TRBD1 (5 bases). The V end was cut by 4 bases, the J end by 0 bases, with 9 bases between. The germline gives CDR1 LGHNT, CDR2 FRNRAP. CDR3 length: 14 residues.

The V call is TRBV5-4, the J call TRBJ1-1, with D tentatively TRBD1 (5 bases). In germline, CDR1 is SGHNT, CDR2 YYREEE (reference sequence). CDR3 length: 13 amino acids. V was pared by 5 bases and J by 3 bases, with 11 bases between. The CDR3 region is CASRWGRDTEAFF. DNA for the CDR3: TGTGCCAGCAGATGGGGGAGGGACACTGAAGCTTTCTTT.

The chain couples TRBV28 to TRBJ1-1, with D perhaps TRBD1 (5 bases). This CDR3 has 14 residues. CDR1 MDHEN and CDR2 SYDVKM come from the germline V gene. Trimming stripped 2 bases from V and 4 bases from J, with 11 bases between. The CDR3 DNA is TGTGCCAGCAGTTTACAGGCGGGGGGCACTGAAGCTTTCTTT. This codes for CASSLQAGGTEAFF.

V and J are TRBV12-3 or TRBV12-4 and TRBJ1-6; TRBD1 is a possible D gene (6 bases). The V end was cut by 6 bases, the J end by 10 bases, with 13 bases between. This CDR3 comprises 13 residues. CDR3 in amino acids: CASSRTVGSPLHF. In DNA form, the CDR3 reads TGTGCCAGCAGCCGGACAGTAGGCTCACCCCTCCACTTT.

V is TRBV24-1 and J is TRBJ2-1; D uncertain. This CDR3 has 12 amino acids. Trimming removed 2 bases from V and 8 bases from J, with 6 bases in between. Germline V gene sequence: CDR1 KGHDR, CDR2 SFDVKD. The CDR3 spells CATSDSPDEQFF. DNA of the CDR3: TGTGCCACCAGTGATTCCCCAGATGAGCAGTTCTTC.

This chain uses TRBV7-3 with TRBJ1-6; D not certain. The germline V and J ends were trimmed by 5 bases and 10 bases, with 18 bases remaining between them. Germline CDR1 is SGHTA and CDR2 is FQGTGA. This CDR3 is built from 15 residues. Here the CDR3 reads CASSLGPGEGSPLHF. The CDR3 nucleotides read TGTGCCAGCAGCCTAGGCCCGGGTGAAGGATCACCCCTCCACTTT.

A few counts support this clone. The genes are TRBV18 and TRBJ1-3, with a weak D call TRBD1 (5 bases). This CDR3 contains 14 residues. V lost 4 bases, J lost 3 bases, and 10 bases lay in between. Germline CDR1 KGHSH, CDR2 LQKENI. The CDR3 is CASSQGTDGNTIYF. The CDR3 DNA is TGTGCCAGCTCACAGGGGACTGATGGAAACACCATATATTTT. Together with reference TRBV18 and TRBJ1-3, the CDR3 gives the full variable domain: NAGVMQNPRHLVRRRGQEARLRCSPMKGHSHVYWYRQLPEEGLKFMVYLQKENIIDESGMPKERFSAEFPKEGPSILRIQQVVRGDSAAYFCASSQGTDGNTIYFGEGSWLTVV.

This chain joins TRBV21-1 and TRBJ2-7; the table calls TRBD1, which could not be checked here. TRBV21-1 is classified as a pseudogene. This CDR3 is 17 amino acids long. The CDR3 is CASSKASRGQGHYEQYF. In DNA, the CDR3 is TGTGCCAGCAGCAAAGCAAGCCGAGGACAGGGACACTACGAGCAGTACTTC.

The chain links TRBV10-3 to TRBJ1-2; no clear D gene. CDR1 and CDR2 (germline): ENHRY, SYGVKD. With 6 bases removed from V and 6 bases from J, the gap between germline ends came to 14 bases. The CDR3 runs 13 residues. CDR3 loop: CAIRWEGSDGYTF. CDR3 DNA: TGTGCCATCAGATGGGAGGGCTCCGATGGCTACACCTTC.